A selection of T cell receptor beta chains follows, all from one sample in a study of T-cell memory formation after mild COVID-19. TCRdb reanalysed the 5' RACE reads using MiXCR and keeps one entry per CDR3 protein. The sample holds a few hundred thousand distinct CDR3 sequences, 19% seen once. Sequencing was performed on PBMCs or a T cell subset sorted from them (not recorded which). The receptor source for this set is a man between 18 and 35 years old who had mild COVID-19 (a few samples of this study predate the infection). Cell type and time point are not known. Both conserved end residues are part of each CDR3. The order of the fields is CDR3 protein, CDR3 DNA, clone size, D gene, V gene, CDR3 length, J gene. A D gene is named only where the DNA matches it firmly. The size field is filled for only some rows; it gives once, few, many or a size class.

CASSHRDREGGYEFF TGTGCCAGCAGCCACCGGGACAGGGAAGGAGGGTATGAGTTCTTC - TRBD1 TRBV14 15 TRBJ2-1
CASSVTHAGQYYGYTF TGTGCCAGCAGCGTAACTCATGCGGGACAGTACTATGGCTACACCTTC - TRBD1 TRBV9 16 TRBJ1-2
CASSLEAGTDTQYF TGTGCCAGCAGCTTAGAGGCGGGCACAGATACGCAGTATTTT - - TRBV11-3 14 TRBJ2-3
CASSGYTGELFF TGTGCCAGCAGCGGTTACACCGGGGAGCTGTTTTTT once - TRBV5-6 12 TRBJ2-2
CASSQVGLAGTNNEQFF TGCGCCAGCAGCCAAGTAGGGCTAGCGGGGACTAACAATGAGCAGTTCTTC - TRBD2 TRBV4-1 17 TRBJ2-1
CASSVDGTGPWGQYF TGTGCCAGCAGCGTAGACGGGACAGGGCCCTGGGGGCAGTATTTT - TRBD1 TRBV9 15 TRBJ2-3
CASSSRGAPDTQYF TGTGCCAGCAGCTCCCGGGGGGCCCCAGATACGCAGTATTTT few - TRBV7-2 14 TRBJ2-3
CASSPFEETQYF TGTGCCAGCTCCCCCTTCGAGGAGACCCAGTACTTC - - TRBV18 12 TRBJ2-5
CASRAILDWGGEQYF TGTGCCAGCAGAGCCATATTGGACTGGGGAGGGGAGCAGTACTTC - TRBD2 TRBV6-1 15 TRBJ2-7
CASSGTTYEQYF TGTGCCAGCAGTGGGACTACCTACGAGCAGTACTTC - TRBD2 TRBV27 12 TRBJ2-7
CASARKGTEHTGELFF TGTGCCAGTGCAAGGAAAGGGACAGAACACACCGGGGAGCTGTTTTTT few TRBD1 TRBV12-3/TRBV12-4 16 TRBJ2-2
CASSPQRTAHNPQETQYF TGTGCCAGCTCACCACAGAGGACAGCTCATAACCCCCAAGAGACCCAGTACTTC - - TRBV18 18 TRBJ2-5
CASSQDTQYTEAFF TGTGCCAGCAGCCAAGATACCCAGTACACTGAAGCTTTCTTT few - TRBV4-2 14 TRBJ1-1
CASSRDSSSSGANVLTF TGCGCCAGCAGCCGGGACAGCTCAAGCTCTGGGGCCAACGTCCTGACTTTC few TRBD1 TRBV5-1 17 TRBJ2-6
CASIGGTGAYEQYF TGTGCCAGCATTGGGGGGACTGGAGCCTACGAGCAGTACTTC - - TRBV25-1 14 TRBJ2-7
CSASRTSGGTDTQYF TGCAGTGCTAGTCGGACTAGCGGGGGCACAGATACGCAGTATTTT - TRBD2 TRBV20-1 15 TRBJ2-3
CSASSIDRSYEQYF TGCAGTGCTAGTAGTATCGATCGGTCCTACGAGCAGTACTTC - - TRBV20-1 14 TRBJ2-7
CASSPSYGNTIYF TGTGCCAGTTCACCCAGCTATGGAAACACCATATATTTT few - TRBV12-3/TRBV12-4 13 TRBJ1-3
CASTNPQGPNQPQHF TGTGCCAGCACCAACCCCCAGGGGCCCAATCAGCCCCAGCATTTT - - TRBV6-9 15 TRBJ1-5
CASSTGRQETQYF TGTGCCAGCTCTACGGGCAGACAAGAGACCCAGTACTTC - - TRBV11-2 13 TRBJ2-5
CASTHGGQPQHF TGTGCCAGCACCCACGGGGGTCAGCCCCAGCATTTT - - TRBV28 12 TRBJ1-5
CSVPPGTGGDTQYF TGCAGCGTTCCGCCTGGGACAGGGGGAGATACGCAGTATTTT - TRBD1 TRBV29-1 14 TRBJ2-3
CSARDGTADQPQHF TGCAGTGCTAGAGACGGGACAGCAGATCAGCCCCAGCATTTT few TRBD1 TRBV20-1 14 TRBJ1-5
CASSPGGGAIGAKNIQYF TGTGCCAGCAGCCCCGGCGGGGGGGCGATTGGGGCCAAAAACATTCAGTACTTC few TRBD2 TRBV7-3 18 TRBJ2-4
CSGQGQGNNSPLHF TGCAGTGGGCAGGGACAGGGGAATAATTCACCCCTCCACTTT once TRBD1 TRBV20-1 14 TRBJ1-6
CASSYRRTGGIPTF TGTGCCAGCAGTTACCGGCGGACAGGGGGCATCCCGACCTTC - TRBD1 TRBV28 14 TRBJ1-2
CASSYSAQGARAFF TGTGCCAGCAGTTACTCGGCACAGGGGGCGCGAGCTTTCTTT - TRBD1 TRBV6-2/TRBV6-3 14 TRBJ1-1
CASSPVASGNQPQHF TGTGCCAGCAGCCCTGTTGCCTCCGGCAATCAGCCCCAGCATTTT - - TRBV7-2 15 TRBJ1-5
CATSGQGRSSYNEQFF TGTGCCACCAGTGGACAGGGTCGAAGCTCCTACAATGAGCAGTTCTTC few TRBD1 TRBV24-1 16 TRBJ2-1
CASSDYSGETQYF TGTGCCAGCAGCGACTATAGCGGGGAGACCCAGTACTTC - TRBD2 TRBV7-9 13 TRBJ2-5
CATPRRWWEPYEQYF TGTGCCACCCCACGACGTTGGTGGGAACCCTACGAGCAGTACTTC few - TRBV24-1 15 TRBJ2-7
CASGPRAGTNYGYTF TGTGCCAGCGGGCCCCGGGCAGGGACTAACTATGGCTACACCTTC few - TRBV7-9 15 TRBJ1-2